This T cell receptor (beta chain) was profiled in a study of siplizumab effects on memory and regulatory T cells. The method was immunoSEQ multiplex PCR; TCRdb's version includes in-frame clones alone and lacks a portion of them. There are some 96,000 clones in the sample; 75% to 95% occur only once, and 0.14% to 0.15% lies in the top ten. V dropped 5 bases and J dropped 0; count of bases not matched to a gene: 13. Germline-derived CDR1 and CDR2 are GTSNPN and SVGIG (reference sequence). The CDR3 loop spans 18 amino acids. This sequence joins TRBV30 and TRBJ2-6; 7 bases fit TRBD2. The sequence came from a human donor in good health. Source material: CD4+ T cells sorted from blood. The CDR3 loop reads CAWERSGADPSGANVLTF. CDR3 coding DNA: TGTGCCTGGGAGAGGAGCGGGGCGGATCCCTCTGGGGCCAACGTCCTGACTTTC. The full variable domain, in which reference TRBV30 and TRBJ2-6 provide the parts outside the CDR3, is SQTIHQWPATLVQPVGSPLSLECTVEGTSNPNLYWYRQAAGRGLQLLFYSVGIGQISSEVPQNLSASRPQDRQFILSSKKLLLSDSGFYLCAWERSGADPSGANVLTFGAGSRLTVL.